Listed here is a single T cell receptor beta chain. The data were taken from a study of sequential checkpoint blockade in melanoma. Treatment defined: randomized to nivolumab then ipilimumab (arm A) or the reverse (arm B). TCRdb's copy holds only in-frame clones and misses some; the assay was immunoSEQ multiplex PCR. The top ten clones hold around 8.2% of a sample with about 5,500 clones, just under 40% of them seen once. Trimming took 4 bases from V and 5 from J, leaving 18 bases between them. Germline lookup yields CDR1 SGHRS and CDR2 YFSETQ. The CDR3 totals 15 residues. The chain couples TRBV5-1 to TRBJ2-5; maybe TRBD2 (5 bases). The source material was tumor tissue (inferred from file names), sampled from a patient given nivolumab and ipilimumab in sequence. This clonotype was obtained from a human donor with melanoma. The CDR3 region is CASSVIGLSGETQYF. CDR3 in DNA: TGCGCCAGCAGCGTGATTGGGTTATCGGGGGAGACCCAGTACTTC. The full variable domain, rest sourced from reference TRBV5-1 and TRBJ2-5, is KAGVTQTPRYLIKTRGQQVTLSCSPISGHRSVSWYQQTPGQGLQFLFEYFSETQRNKGNFPGRFSGRQFSNSRSEMNVSTLELGDSALYLCASSVIGLSGETQYFGPGTRLLVL.